This T cell receptor (beta chain) stems from a study of blood T cell repertoires in COVID-19. Study overall: Spain, Italy and the United States supplied samples that represented acute and convalescent COVID-19.

In the authors' methods: The authors estimated nucleated cell counts from reference gene primer amplification. TCRdb's table, derived via immunoSEQ multiplex PCR, lists solely in-frame clones and lacks some. V, J and clone size reflect that table, while D and trimming were determined from the DNA. The table includes under 150,000 clones, 70% to 90% detected once. The CDR3 length is 17 residues. Germline V gene lookup returns CDR1 SGDLS and CDR2 YYNGEE. The V segment lost 4 bases and the J segment 10 bases; nucleotides outside the gene matches: 11. The receptor comes from a man aged 65 to 79 with active COVID-19. V is TRBV9 and J is TRBJ2-1; the match to TRBD2 covers 16 bases. Sequenced sample: peripheral blood. The CDR3: CASSIQGLAGGPPEQFF. CDR3 sequence (DNA): TGTGCCAGCAGCATCCAGGGACTAGCGGGAGGGCCTCCCGAGCAGTTCTTC. The full variable domain, completed using reference TRBV9 and TRBJ2-1, is DSGVTQTPKHLITATGQRVTLRCSPRSGDLSVYWYQQSLDQGLQFLIQYYNGEERAKGNILERFSAQQFPDLHSELNLSSLELGDSALYFCASSIQGLAGGPPEQFFGPGTRLTVL.